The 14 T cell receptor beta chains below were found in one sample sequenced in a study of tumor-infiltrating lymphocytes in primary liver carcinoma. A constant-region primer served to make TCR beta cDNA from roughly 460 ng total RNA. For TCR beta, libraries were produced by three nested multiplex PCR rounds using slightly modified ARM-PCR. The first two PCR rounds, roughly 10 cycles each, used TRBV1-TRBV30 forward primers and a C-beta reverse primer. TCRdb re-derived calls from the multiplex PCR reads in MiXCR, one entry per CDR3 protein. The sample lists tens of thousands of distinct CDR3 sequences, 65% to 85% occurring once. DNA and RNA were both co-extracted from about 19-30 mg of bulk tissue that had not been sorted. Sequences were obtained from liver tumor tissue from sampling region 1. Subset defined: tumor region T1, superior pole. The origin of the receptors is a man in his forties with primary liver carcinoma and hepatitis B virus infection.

CDR3 DNA: TGTGCCGGAAGGGGGACTGGCGCGGGAGCTGCTACCTACGAGCAGTACTTC. Translated: CAGRGTGAGAATYEQYF. J is TRBJ2-7 and V is TRBV2; the D gene is possibly TRBD2 (7 bases). Germline V gene sequence: CDR1 SNHLY, CDR2 FYNNEI. CDR3 length: 17 residues. Trimming pared 11 bases from V and 2 bases from J, leaving 28 bases between.

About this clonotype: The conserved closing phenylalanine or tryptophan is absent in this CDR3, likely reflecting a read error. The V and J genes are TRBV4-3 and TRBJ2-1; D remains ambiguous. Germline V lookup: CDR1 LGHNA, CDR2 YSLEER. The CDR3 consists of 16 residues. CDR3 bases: TGCGCCAGCAGCCAAGAAAGAGTAGACACCTACGATGAGCAGTTCTAC. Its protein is CASSQERVDTYDEQFY.

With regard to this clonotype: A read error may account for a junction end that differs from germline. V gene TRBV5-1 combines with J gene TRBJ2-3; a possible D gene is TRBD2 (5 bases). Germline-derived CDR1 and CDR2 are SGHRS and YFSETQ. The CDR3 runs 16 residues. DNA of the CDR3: TGCGCCAGCAACTTGGGAGCTGGGGATTGGGGAGATACACAGTATTTT. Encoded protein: CASNLGAGDWGDTQYF.

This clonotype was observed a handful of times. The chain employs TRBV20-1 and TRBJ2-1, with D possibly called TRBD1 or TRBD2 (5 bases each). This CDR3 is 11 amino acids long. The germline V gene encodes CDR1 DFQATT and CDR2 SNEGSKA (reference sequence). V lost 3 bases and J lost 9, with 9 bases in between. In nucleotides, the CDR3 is TGCAGTGCTAGCGGGGACGTTGAGCAGTTCTTC. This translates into CSASGDVEQFF.

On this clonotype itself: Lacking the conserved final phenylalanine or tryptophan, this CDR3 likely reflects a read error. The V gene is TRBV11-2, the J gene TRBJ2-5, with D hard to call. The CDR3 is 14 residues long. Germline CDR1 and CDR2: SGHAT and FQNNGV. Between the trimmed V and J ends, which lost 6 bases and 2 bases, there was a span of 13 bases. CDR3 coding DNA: TGTGCCAGCAGTCCGAGTACCCCTCAAGAGACCCAGTACTCC. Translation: CASSPSTPQETQYS.

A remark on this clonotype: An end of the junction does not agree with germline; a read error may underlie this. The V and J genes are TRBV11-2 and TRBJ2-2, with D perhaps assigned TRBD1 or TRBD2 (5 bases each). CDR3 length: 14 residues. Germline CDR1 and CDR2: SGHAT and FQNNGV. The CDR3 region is CVISLMGVSGELFF. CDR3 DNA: TGTGTCATCAGCTTAATGGGGGTCTCCGGGGAACTGTTTTTT.

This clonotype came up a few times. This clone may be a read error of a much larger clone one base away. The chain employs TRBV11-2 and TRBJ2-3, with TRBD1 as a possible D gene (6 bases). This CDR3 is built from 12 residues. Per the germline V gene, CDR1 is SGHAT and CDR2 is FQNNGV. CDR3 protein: CASSRWTDTLYF. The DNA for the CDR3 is TGTGCCAGCAGCCGGTGGACAGATACGCTGTATTTT. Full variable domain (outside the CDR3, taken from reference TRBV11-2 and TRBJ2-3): EAGVAQSPRYKIIEKRQSVAFWCNPISGHATLYWYQQILGQGPKLLIQFQNNGVVDDSQLPKDRFSAERLKGVDSTLKIQPAKLEDSAVYLCASSRWTDTLYFGPGTRLTVL.

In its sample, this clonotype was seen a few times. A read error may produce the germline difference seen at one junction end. The CDR3: CTSSSRPAGAHDYNEQFF. The DNA for the CDR3 is TGTACCAGCAGCTCTCGCCCAGCGGGAGCCCATGACTACAATGAGCAGTTCTTC. J is TRBJ2-1 and V is TRBV13; TRBD2 matches 8 bases. CDR3 length: 18 amino acids. From germline, CDR1 is PRHDT and CDR2 FYEKMQ (reference sequence).

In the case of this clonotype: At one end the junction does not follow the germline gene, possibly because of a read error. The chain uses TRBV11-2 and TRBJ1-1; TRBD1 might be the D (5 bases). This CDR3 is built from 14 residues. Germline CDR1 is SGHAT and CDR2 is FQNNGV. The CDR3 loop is CVSAGGRVNTEAYF. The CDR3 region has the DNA TGTGTCAGCGCTGGTGGCAGGGTGAACACTGAAGCTTACTTT. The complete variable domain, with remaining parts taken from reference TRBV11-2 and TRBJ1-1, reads EAGVAQSPRYKIIEKRQSVAFWCNPISGHATLYWYQQILGQGPKLLIQFQNNGVVDDSQLPKDRFSAERLKGVDSTLKIQPAKLEDSAVYLCVSAGGRVNTEAYFGQGTRLTVV.

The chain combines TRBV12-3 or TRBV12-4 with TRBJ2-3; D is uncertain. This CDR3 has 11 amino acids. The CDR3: CVGRTIDTQYF. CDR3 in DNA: TGTGTCGGCAGGACCATAGATACGCAGTATTTT.

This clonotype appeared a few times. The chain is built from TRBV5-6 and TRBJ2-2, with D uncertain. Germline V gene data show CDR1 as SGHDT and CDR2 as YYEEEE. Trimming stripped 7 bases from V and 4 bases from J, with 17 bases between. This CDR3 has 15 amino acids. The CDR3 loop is CASGLAPRVTGELFF. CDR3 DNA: TGTGCCAGCGGCCTGGCACCCAGAGTCACCGGGGAGCTGTTTTTT.

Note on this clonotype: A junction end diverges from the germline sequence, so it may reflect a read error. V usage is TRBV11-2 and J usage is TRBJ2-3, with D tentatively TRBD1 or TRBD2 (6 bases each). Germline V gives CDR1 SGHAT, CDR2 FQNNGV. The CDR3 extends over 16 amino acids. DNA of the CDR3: TGTGCCAGCAACTTAAGGGGGGCCACGGGCACAGATACGCACTATTTT. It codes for CASNLRGATGTDTHYF.

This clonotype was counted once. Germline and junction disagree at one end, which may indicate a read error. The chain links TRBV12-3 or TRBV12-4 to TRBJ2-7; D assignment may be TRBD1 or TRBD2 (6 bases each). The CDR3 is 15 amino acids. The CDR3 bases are TGTGCCGGCAGTATGGGGATAGGGGGGCCCTACGAACAGTACTTC. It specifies CAGSMGIGGPYEQYF.

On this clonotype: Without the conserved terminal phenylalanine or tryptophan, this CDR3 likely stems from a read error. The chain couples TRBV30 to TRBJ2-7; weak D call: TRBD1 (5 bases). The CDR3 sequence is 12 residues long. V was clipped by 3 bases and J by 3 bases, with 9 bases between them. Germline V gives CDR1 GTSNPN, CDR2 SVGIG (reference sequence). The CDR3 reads CAWSVRDYEQYS. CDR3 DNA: TGTGCCTGGAGCGTCAGGGACTACGAGCAGTACTCC.